This entry describes one TCR beta chain. The sample comes from a study of CD8 T cells in Susac syndrome. Whole-study context: Within the sequenced group of Susac syndrome patients, five or six showed active disease and roughly 8 were in remission.

RNA totalling roughly 0.45 to 1 ug underwent reverse transcription with random hexamers. An immunoSEQ multiplex PCR generated amplified TCR beta CDR3 products spanning 54 Vbeta and 13 Jbeta. TCRdb independently ran MiXCR on the immunoSEQ multiplex PCR reads; one entry per CDR3 protein. Of some 140,000 distinct CDR3 sequences in the sample, roughly 94% were seen once. This CDR3 has 15 amino acids. Per germline, CDR1 DFQATT and CDR2 SNEGSKA (reference sequence). The ends were cut back, 1 base at V and 2 bases at J, with 13 bases in the middle. Input material: CD8+ T cells from PBMCs. This chain connects TRBV20-1 to TRBJ2-3; possibly TRBD1 for D (5 bases). The clonotype comes from a human donor with Susac syndrome. CDR3 in amino acids: CSARVSKGYTDTQYF. The CDR3 DNA reads as TGCAGTGCTAGAGTGTCAAAGGGGTACACAGATACGCAGTATTTT.